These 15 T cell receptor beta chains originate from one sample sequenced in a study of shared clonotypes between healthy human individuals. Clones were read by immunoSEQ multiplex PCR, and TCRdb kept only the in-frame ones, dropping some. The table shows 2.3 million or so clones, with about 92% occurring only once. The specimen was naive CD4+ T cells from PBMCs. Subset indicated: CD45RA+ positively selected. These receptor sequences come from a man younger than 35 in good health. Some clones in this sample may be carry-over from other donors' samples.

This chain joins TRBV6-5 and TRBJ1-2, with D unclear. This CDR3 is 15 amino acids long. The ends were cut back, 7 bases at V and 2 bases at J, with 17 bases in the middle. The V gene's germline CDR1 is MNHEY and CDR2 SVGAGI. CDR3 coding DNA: TGTGCCAGCACCAAGTGGGCAGGAGAGAACTATGGCTACACCTTC. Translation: CASTKWAGENYGYTF.

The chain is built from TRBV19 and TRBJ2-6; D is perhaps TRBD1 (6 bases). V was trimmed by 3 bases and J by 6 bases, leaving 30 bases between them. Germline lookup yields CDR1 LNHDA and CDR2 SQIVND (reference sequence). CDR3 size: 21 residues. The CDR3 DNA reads TGTGCCAGTAGTATCGCCCGCAGGGGCGGTTTTATACTCCCCTCGGCCAACGTCCTGACTTTC. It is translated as CASSIARRGGFILPSANVLTF.

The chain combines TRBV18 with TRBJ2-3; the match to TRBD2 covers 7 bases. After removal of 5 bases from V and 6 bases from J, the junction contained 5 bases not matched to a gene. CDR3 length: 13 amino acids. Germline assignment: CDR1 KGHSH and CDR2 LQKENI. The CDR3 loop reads CASSSTGGDTQYF. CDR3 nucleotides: TGTGCCAGCTCATCCACGGGAGGCGATACGCAGTATTTT.

CDR3 DNA: TGTGCCAGCAGCACCCAGGGGACAGCCTCTGGGGCCAACGTCCTGACTTTC. Translation gives CASSTQGTASGANVLTF. This chain connects TRBV7-2 to TRBJ2-6, with 7 nucleotides matching TRBD1. Germline values: CDR1 SGHTA, CDR2 FQGNSA. Trimming cost V 5 bases and J 0 bases; bases outside gene matches: 7. The CDR3 consists of 17 residues.

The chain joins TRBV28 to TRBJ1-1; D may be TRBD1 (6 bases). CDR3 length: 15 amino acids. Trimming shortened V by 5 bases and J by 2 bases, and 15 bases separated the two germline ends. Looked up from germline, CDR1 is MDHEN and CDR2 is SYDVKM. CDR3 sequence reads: CASSPIRRGNTEAFF. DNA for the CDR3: TGTGCCAGCAGTCCCATCCGCAGGGGAAACACTGAAGCTTTCTTT. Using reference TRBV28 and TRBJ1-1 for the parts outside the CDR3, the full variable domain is DVKVTQSSRYLVKRTGEKVFLECVQDMDHENMFWYRQDPGLGLRLIYFSYDVKMKEKGDIPEGYSVSREKKERFSLILESASTNQTSMYLCASSPIRRGNTEAFFGQGTRLTVV.

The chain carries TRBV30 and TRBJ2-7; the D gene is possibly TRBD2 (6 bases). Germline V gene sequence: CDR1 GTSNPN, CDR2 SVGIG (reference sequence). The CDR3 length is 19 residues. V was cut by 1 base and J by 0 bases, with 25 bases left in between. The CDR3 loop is CAWSGRIIYASESSYEQYF. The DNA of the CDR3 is TGTGCCTGGAGTGGCCGAATCATATATGCTAGCGAGAGCTCCTACGAGCAGTACTTC.

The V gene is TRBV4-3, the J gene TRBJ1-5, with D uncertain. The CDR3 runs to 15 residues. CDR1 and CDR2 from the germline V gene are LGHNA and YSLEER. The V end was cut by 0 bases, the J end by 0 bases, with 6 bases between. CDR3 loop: CASSQDRDSNQPQHF. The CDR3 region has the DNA TGCGCCAGCAGCCAAGATCGGGATAGCAATCAGCCCCAGCATTTT.

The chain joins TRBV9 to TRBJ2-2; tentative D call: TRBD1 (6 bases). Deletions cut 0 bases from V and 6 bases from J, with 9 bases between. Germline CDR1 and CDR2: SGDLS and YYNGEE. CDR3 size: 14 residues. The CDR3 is CASSVDRESGELFF. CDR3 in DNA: TGTGCCAGCAGCGTAGACAGGGAGTCCGGGGAGCTGTTTTTT.

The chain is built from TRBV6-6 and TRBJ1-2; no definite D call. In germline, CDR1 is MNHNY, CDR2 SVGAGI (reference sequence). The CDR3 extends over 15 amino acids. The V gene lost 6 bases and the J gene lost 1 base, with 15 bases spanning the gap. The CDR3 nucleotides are TGTGCCAGCAGCCAATCTCGACTCATTAACTATGGCTACACCTTC. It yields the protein CASSQSRLINYGYTF.

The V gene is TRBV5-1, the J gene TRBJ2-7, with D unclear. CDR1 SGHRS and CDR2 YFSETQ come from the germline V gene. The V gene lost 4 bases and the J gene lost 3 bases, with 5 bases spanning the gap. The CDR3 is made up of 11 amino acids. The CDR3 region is CASSPNYEQYF. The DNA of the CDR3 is TGCGCCAGCAGCCCCAACTACGAGCAGTACTTC.

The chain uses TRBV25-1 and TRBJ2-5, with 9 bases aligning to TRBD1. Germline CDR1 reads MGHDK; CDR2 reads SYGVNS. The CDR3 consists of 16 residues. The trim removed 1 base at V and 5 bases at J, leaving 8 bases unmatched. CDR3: CASSESPTGGWETQYF. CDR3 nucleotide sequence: TGTGCCAGCAGTGAATCTCCGACAGGGGGTTGGGAGACCCAGTACTTC.

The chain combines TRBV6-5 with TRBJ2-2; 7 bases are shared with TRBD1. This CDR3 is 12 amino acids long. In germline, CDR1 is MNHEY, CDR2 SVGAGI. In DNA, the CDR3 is TGTGCAACAGGGGCGAACACCGGGGAGCTGTTTTTT. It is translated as CATGANTGELFF.

CDR3 DNA sequence: TGCGCCAGCAGCCACGAGCAGTACTTC. Protein product: CASSHEQYF. The V call is TRBV4-3, the J call TRBJ2-5; D unresolved. The DNA end favors TRBJ2-7, so the J call may be wrong. CDR3 length equals 9 residues. Germline CDR1 is LGHNA and CDR2 is YSLEER.

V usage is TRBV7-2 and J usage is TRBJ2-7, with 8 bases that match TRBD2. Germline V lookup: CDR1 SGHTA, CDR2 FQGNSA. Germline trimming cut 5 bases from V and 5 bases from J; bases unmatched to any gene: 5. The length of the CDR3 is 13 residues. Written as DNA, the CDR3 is TGTGCCAGCAGCCCCAGCGGGAGCCACGAGCAGTACTTC. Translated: CASSPSGSHEQYF.

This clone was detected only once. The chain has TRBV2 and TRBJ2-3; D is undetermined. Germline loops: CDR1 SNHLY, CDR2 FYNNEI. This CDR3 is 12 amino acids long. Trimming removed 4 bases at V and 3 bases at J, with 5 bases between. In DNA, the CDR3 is TGTGCCAGCAGTGCCAGGACAGATACGCAGTATTTT. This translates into CASSARTDTQYF.